The clone carrying this T cell receptor beta chain was detected only a few times. No antigen is known for it. Researchers reported sorting CD4+ naive, central memory, regulatory and stem cell-like memory cells via CD45RO/CCR7/CD25/CD127/CD95/CD27. This sample is part of a study of beta chain features in type 1 diabetes. Study information: What patients shared with healthy donors was a similar profile of age, gender and cell yields. General study points: Among all four CD4+ subsets, Type 1 diabetes patients had TCRB CDR3s that were moderately but significantly shorter.

The study reverse transcribed the entire isolated RNA, so it sequenced expressed TCRB transcripts. About 3.4 million reads on average were seen across naive, central memory and regulatory T cell samples. Sequencing was performed with immunoSEQ multiplex PCR; in TCRdb, only in-frame clones are kept and a portion is missing. The table lists about 400,000 clones, approximately 12% of them singletons, with roughly 0.015% in the top ten. This TCR was recovered from a man aged 18 to 30 in good health. Sequencing was done on a sample of naive CD4+ T cells from blood.

The CDR3 loop is CASSPGRGDTEAFF. CDR3 DNA sequence: TGTGCCAGCTCACCCGGGAGGGGGGACACTGAAGCTTTCTTT. V gene TRBV18 combines with J gene TRBJ1-1, with a possible D match to TRBD1 (6 bases). Germline V gene data show CDR1 as KGHSH and CDR2 as LQKENI. The CDR3 has 14 residues. Trimming took 3 bases from V and 3 from J, leaving 11 bases between them.